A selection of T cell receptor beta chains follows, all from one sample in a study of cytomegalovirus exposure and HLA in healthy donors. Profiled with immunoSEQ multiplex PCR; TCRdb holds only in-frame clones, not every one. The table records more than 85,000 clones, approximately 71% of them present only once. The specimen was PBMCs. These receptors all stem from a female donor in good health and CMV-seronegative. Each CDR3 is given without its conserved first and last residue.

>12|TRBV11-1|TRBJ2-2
ASSEYGNTGELF
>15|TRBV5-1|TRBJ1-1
ASSPRNRGRGDTEAF
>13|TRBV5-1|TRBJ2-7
ASSLISGGNYEQY
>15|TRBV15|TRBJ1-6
ATSGGVGTLRNSPLH
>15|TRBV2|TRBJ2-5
ASSDSRLAGSQETQY
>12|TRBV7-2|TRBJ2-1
ASSWGLAGNEQF
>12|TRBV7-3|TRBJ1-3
ASSAGSSGNTIY
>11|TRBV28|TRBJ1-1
ASRGGPYTEAF
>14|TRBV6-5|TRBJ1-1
ASSSPGLPGFGKAF
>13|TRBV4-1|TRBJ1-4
ASSLQGTGEGKLF
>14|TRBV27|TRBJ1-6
ASSLSGRTGFSPLH
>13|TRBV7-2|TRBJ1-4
ASSLGQGWGEKLF
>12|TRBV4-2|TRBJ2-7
ASSQDLVTYEQY
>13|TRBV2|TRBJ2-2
ASSGQGRFTGELF
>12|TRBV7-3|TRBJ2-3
ASSALVGTDTQY
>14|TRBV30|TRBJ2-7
AWNRQGGSLAYEQY
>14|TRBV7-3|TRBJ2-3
ASSPRAAASTDTQY
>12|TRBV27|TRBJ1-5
ASSLYTGDQAQH
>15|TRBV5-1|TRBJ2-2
ASSGGTSGANTGELF
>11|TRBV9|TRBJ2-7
ASSATGLGEQY
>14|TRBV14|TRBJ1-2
ASSQDLPGQGYGYT
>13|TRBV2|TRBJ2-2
ASRPGTVNTGELF
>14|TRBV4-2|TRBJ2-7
ASSQDGQVGSDEQY
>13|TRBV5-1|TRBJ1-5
ASSLEGQGSQPQH
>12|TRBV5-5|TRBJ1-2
ASSLIAQVEGYT
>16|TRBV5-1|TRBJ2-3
ASSLMSRSGIPTDTQY
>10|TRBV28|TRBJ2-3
ASSLRTDTQY
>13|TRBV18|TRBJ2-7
ASSPTTGQGSEQY
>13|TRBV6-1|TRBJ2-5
ASSARDRGLREQY
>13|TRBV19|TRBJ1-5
ASNGGQGYNQPQH
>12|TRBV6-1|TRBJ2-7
ASSEQRWPNEQY
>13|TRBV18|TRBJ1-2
ASSPPGQSSNGYT
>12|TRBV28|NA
ASSLGAVTYEQY
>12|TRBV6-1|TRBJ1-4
ASSRLDRDTKLF
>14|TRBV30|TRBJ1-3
AWDPGRVRTGNTIY
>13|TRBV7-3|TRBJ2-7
ASSPGTGLRWEQY
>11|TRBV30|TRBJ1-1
AWSVRWNTEAF
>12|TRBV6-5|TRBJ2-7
ASSRGTAAYEQY
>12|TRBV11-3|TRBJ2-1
ASSLGQGYNEQF
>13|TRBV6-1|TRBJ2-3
ASSGYRGSLDTQY
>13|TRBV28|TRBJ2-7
ASRPNLGGSYEQY
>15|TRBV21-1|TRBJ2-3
ASSKVWTSSRTDTQY
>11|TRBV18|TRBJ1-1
ASSSTGYTEAF
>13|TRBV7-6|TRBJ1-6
ASSAGAGAYSPLH
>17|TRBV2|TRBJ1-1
ASSATGRGPLEFGPEAF
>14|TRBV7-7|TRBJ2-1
ASSIKPGQGKNEQF
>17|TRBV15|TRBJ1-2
ATSRDINQGAGEGYGYT
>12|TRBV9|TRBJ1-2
ASSVFTGLDGYT
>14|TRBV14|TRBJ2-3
ASSRTGPATTDTQY
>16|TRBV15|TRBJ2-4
ATSTTVQGPIAKNIQY
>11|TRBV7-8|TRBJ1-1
ASSYHGPTEAF
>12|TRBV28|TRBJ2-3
ASRTGISTDTQY
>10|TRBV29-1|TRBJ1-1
SVGRVGTEAF
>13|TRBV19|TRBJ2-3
ASSIEGLASDTQY
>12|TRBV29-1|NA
SVAESDGFYEQY
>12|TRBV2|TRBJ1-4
ASRAQGVNEKLF
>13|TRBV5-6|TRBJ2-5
ASTNTGASQETQY